This TCR beta chain is drawn from a study of blood T cell repertoires in COVID-19. Study background: Specimens from acute and convalescent COVID-19 originated in the United States, Italy and Spain. The analysed material was cDNA or gDNA that came from T cells, B-cell-depleted T cells, or PBMCs.

Seattle enrolled patients during active infection and tracked them longitudinally. V lost 3 bases, J lost 7 bases, and 8 bases stayed unmatched. The CDR3 spans 16 residues. CDR1 and CDR2 (germline): DFQATT, SNEGSKA (reference sequence). In the authors' workflow: Reference gene primer amplification in the assay estimated nucleated cell counts. The protocol was immunoSEQ multiplex PCR, while the TCRdb copy is restricted to in-frame clones and leaves out a portion. The V and J calls and clone size were taken over from that table, and D and trimming were inferred from the DNA. The repertoire holds approximately 300,000 clones, with 90% as singletons.

This TCR derives from a woman aged 25 to 39 with COVID-19, enrolled during active disease. Sequencing was performed on peripheral blood. J is TRBJ2-1 and V is TRBV20-1; 14 bases map to TRBD2. The CDR3 region has the DNA TGCAGTGCTAGTACCGGGACTAGCGGGAGTTGGAATGAGCAGTTCTTC. This sequence encodes CSASTGTSGSWNEQFF.